The rows below give T cell receptor beta chains drawn from one sample of a study of T cells after posttransplantation cyclophosphamide. Here immunoSEQ multiplex PCR was the method, and the copy in TCRdb shows in-frame clones only, minus some. The sample consists of 20,000 to 25,000 clones, approximately 98% of them appearing once. Material: naive CD4+ T cells sorted from PBMCs. The source of these receptors is a man in his fifties or sixties in good health, CMV-negative, and a related stem cell transplant donor. Each CDR3 is given with its conserved first and last residue. Each record gives: V gene, CDR3 length, CDR3 protein.

TRBV7-8,18,CASSLLYLAGEESYEQYF
TRBV7-9,14,CASSPRTGPYEQYF
TRBV4-1,18,CASSQDAGAPRTGNTIYF
TRBV5-1,16,CASSSTTGVPNEKLFF
TRBV5-8,14,CASSLWGRADTQYF
TRBV4-1,18,CASSPVSGRTGSYNEQFF
TRBV19,14,CASSIYQGSYEQYF
TRBV19,16,CASSTVAGAGANVLTF
TRBV6-1,13,CASKAGGGDTQYF
TRBV29-1,13,CSVDSDRDYEQFF
TRBV4-1,14,CASSQQGMWTEAFF
TRBV18,13,CASSSGQMYGYTF
TRBV11-2,14,CASSPRTVQETQYF
TRBV5-4,15,CASSPEVANTGELFF
TRBV18,13,CASSPRADYGYTF
TRBV15,16,CATMRSGWGSYNEQFF
TRBV11-2,16,CASSPSLGTHNEKLFF
TRBV7-2,13,CASSLMRGYEQYF
TRBV10-3,13,CAIGAGSGNTIYF
TRBV6-1,15,CASSSWGTLQETQYF
TRBV7-9,13,CASSLEGSTEAFF
TRBV7-2,14,CASSPGQGAYGYTF
TRBV7-7,16,CASSLGAGTSSGELFF
TRBV4-2,12,CASSQERGAPAF
TRBV7-6,14,CASSLVQSNQPQHF
TRBV2,14,CASSETGIIEPQHF
TRBV15,15,CATSRDLGLGTEAFF
TRBV7-9,13,CASSLEYSRGYTF
TRBV4-3,13,CASSRTGGTEAFF
TRBV5-5,16,CASTEKGGTSPEKLFF
TRBV25-1,15,CASSEYTGTEGEQYF
TRBV6-6,12,CASSYSRGLTIF
TRBV27,14,CASTLSGTSHEQYF
TRBV6-1,13,CASSRRDTETQYF
TRBV19,12,CASTPGEEGYTF
TRBV5-1,15,CASSLTSGGLYEQFF
TRBV11-3,15,CASSRGGAGEGEQFF
TRBV7-3,15,CASSSGQGYHGELFF
TRBV18,17,CASSPLAKGDPGYGYTF
TRBV6-5,15,CASSYSFLSSYEQYF
TRBV7-6,16,CASSLEAGGGTGELFF
TRBV6-5,16,CASSYSTTHSYNEQFF
TRBV11-3,14,CASSPSRDEGKQYF
TRBV7-6,13,CASSNFRDEKLFF
TRBV10-3,15,CAISERGPLDSEQFF
TRBV5-1,19,CASSLARGSGRLGTGELFF
TRBV2,15,CASTKGQGRYNEQFF
TRBV9,16,CASSAQGQGPQETQYF
TRBV7-9,16,CASSSSPFRGTGELFF
TRBV4-3,16,CASSQVGGQGDSPLHF
TRBV18,14,CASSPVGQTQPQHF
TRBV4-3,13,CASSQGLNRAPDF
TRBV7-9,15,CASSLGTGGNQPQHF
TRBV2,15,CASIHERLNTGELFF
TRBV7-9,15,CASSLGQGAVSPLHF
TRBV6-4,15,CASSDVAAGNQPQHF
TRBV29-1,12,CSGGQVNTEAFF
TRBV18,14,CASSPGQGTGELFF
TRBV10-1,15,CASGAGVPITGELFF
TRBV28,19,CASSSITGGGSRANEKLFF